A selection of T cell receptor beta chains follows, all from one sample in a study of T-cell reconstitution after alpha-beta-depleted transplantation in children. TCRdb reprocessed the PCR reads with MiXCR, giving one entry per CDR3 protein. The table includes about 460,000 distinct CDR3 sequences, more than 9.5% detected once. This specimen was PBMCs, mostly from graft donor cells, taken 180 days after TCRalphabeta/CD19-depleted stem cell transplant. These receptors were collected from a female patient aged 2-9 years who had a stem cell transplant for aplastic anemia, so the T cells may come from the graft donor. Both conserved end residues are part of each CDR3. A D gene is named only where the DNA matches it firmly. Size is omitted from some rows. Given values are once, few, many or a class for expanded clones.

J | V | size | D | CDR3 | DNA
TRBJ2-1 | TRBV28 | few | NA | CASSLCGRFTGYNEQFF | TGTGCCAGCAGTTTATGCGGGCGTTTCACAGGGTACAATGAGCAGTTCTTC
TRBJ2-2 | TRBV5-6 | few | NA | CASSSRGGTQPPGELFF | TGTGCCAGCAGCTCGAGGGGGGGAACCCAACCACCCGGGGAGCTGTTTTTT
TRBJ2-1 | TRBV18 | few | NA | CASSPPQGRAPGGEQFF | TGTGCCAGCTCACCACCTCAGGGCAGGGCCCCGGGTGGTGAGCAGTTCTTC
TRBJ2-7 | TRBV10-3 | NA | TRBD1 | CAISPGTAAYEQYF | TGTGCCATCAGCCCCGGGACAGCAGCCTACGAGCAGTACTTC
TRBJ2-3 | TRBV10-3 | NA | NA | CAISDQTRGSTDTQYF | TGTGCCATCAGTGATCAGACCCGGGGTTCCACAGATACGCAGTATTTT
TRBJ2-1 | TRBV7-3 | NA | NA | CASSSRGKNEQFF | TGTGCCAGCAGCTCTCGGGGTAAGAATGAGCAGTTCTTC
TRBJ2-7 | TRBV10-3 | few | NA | CAISEGGLADYEQYF | TGTGCCATCAGTGAGGGGGGGTTAGCGGATTACGAGCAGTACTTC
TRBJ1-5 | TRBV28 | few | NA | CASTGGGAGSQPQHF | TGTGCCAGCACCGGTGGGGGGGCCGGGTCTCAGCCCCAGCATTTT
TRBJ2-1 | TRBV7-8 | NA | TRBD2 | CASTQPGLAGINEQFF | TGTGCCAGCACCCAACCGGGACTAGCGGGAATCAATGAGCAGTTCTTC
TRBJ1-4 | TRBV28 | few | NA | CASSPGRPNEKLFF | TGTGCCAGCAGCCCAGGGCGGCCTAATGAAAAACTGTTTTTT
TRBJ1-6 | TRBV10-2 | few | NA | CASTPAGQGESPLHF | TGCGCCAGCACCCCTGCGGGCCAAGGCGAGTCACCCCTCCACTTT
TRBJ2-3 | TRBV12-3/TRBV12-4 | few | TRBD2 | CATGGGGRSADTQYF | TGTGCCACCGGGGGGGGCGGGAGATCGGCGGATACGCAGTATTTT
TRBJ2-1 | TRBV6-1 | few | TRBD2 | CASTLLAGEYNEQFF | TGTGCCAGCACCCTACTAGCGGGAGAGTACAATGAGCAGTTCTTC
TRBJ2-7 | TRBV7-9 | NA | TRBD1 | CASSLNDRGTYEQYF | TGTGCCAGCAGCTTAAACGACAGGGGAACCTACGAGCAGTACTTC
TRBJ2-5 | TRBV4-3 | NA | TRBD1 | CASSQDRGRGKTQYF | TGCGCCAGCAGCCAGGACAGGGGGCGAGGGAAGACCCAGTACTTC
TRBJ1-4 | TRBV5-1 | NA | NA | CASSLVVEAEKLFF | TGCGCCAGCAGCTTGGTGGTCGAAGCGGAAAAACTGTTTTTT
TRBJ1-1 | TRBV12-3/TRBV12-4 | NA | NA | CASSFLQQNTEAFF | TGTGCCAGCAGTTTTTTACAGCAGAACACTGAAGCTTTCTTT
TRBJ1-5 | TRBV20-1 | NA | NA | CSARARGGVQPQHF | TGCAGTGCTAGAGCCCGGGGTGGGGTTCAGCCCCAGCATTTT
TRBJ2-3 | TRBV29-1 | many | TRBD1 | CSVECVQGATDTQYF | TGCAGCGTTGAATGTGTTCAGGGGGCCACAGATACGCAGTATTTT
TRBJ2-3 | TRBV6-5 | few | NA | CASSYAGTGSTDTQYF | TGTGCCAGCAGTTATGCCGGGACTGGAAGCACAGATACGCAGTATTTT
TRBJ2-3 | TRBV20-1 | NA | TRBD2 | CSANRGRGTDTQYF | TGCAGTGCTAATCGCGGGAGAGGCACAGATACGCAGTATTTT
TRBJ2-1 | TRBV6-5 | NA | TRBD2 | CASSYSDREENNEQFF | TGTGCCAGCAGTTACTCGGATCGGGAGGAAAACAATGAGCAGTTCTTC
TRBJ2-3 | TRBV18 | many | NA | CASSPPGLGATDTQYF | TGTGCCAGCTCACCACCTGGCCTGGGGGCCACAGATACGCAGTATTTT
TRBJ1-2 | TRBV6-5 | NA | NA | CASSYSGRAGYGYTF | TGTGCCAGCAGTTACTCGGGCAGGGCAGGCTATGGCTACACCTTC
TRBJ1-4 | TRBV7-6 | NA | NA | CASSLGFRETRTNEKLFF | TGTGCCAGCAGCTTAGGCTTCAGGGAGACGCGAACTAATGAAAAACTGTTTTTT
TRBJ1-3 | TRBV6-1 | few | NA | CASSPRGTSGNTIYF | TGTGCCAGCAGCCCGAGGGGAACCTCTGGAAACACCATATATTTT
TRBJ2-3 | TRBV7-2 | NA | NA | CASSLGGGRVDTQYF | TGTGCCAGCAGCTTAGGGGGGGGCCGAGTGGATACGCAGTATTTT
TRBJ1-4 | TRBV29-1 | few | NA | CSAARAPEKLFF | TGCAGCGCGGCCCGAGCGCCTGAAAAACTGTTTTTT
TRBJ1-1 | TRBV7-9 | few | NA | CASSGPPGQAFF | TGTGCCAGCAGCGGGCCCCCCGGACAAGCTTTCTTT
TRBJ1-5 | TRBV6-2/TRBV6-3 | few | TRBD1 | CASRSVRGNQPQHF | TGTGCCAGCAGGTCGGTCAGGGGGAATCAGCCCCAGCATTTT
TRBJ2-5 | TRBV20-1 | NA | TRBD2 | CSARGDLAGGPQETQYF | TGCAGTGCTAGAGGAGACTTAGCGGGAGGGCCCCAAGAGACCCAGTACTTC
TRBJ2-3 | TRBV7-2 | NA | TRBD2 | CASSLGLAGGRDTQYF | TGTGCCAGCAGCTTGGGACTAGCGGGAGGCCGAGATACGCAGTATTTT
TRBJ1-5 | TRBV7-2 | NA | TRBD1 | CASSLIVGQGDQPQHF | TGTGCCAGCAGCTTAATCGTGGGACAGGGGGATCAGCCCCAGCATTTT
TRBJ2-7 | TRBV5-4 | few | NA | CASSFGGELRDEQYF | TGTGCCAGCAGCTTCGGCGGGGAATTGAGGGACGAGCAGTACTTC
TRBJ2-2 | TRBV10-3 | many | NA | CAISESNGSDGELFF | TGTGCCATCAGTGAGTCGAACGGGAGCGACGGGGAGCTGTTTTTT
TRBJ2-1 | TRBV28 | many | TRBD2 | CASSPAWRGGNNEQFF | TGTGCCAGCAGTCCCGCGTGGAGGGGAGGGAACAATGAGCAGTTCTTC
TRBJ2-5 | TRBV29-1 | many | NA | CSVGTQETQYF | TGCAGCGTTGGGACACAAGAGACCCAGTACTTC
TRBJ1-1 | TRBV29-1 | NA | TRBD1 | CSVEGGVNRGSIEAFF | TGCAGCGTTGAAGGGGGGGTTAACAGGGGGAGCATTGAAGCTTTCTTT
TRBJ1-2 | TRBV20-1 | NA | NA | CSAPILTENYGYTF | TGCAGTGCTCCTATACTGACCGAGAACTATGGCTACACCTTC
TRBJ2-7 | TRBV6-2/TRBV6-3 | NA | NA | CASSRPTVLAEQYF | TGTGCCAGCAGCCGCCCCACCGTACTTGCCGAGCAGTACTTC
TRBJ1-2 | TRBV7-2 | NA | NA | CASSPKTGPNYGYTF | TGTGCCAGCAGCCCAAAGACAGGACCTAACTATGGCTACACCTTC
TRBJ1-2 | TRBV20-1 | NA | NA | CSASNGPFYLYTF | TGCAGTGCTAGTAACGGACCGTTCTATCTCTACACCTTC
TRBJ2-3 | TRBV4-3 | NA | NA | CASSQAGWGSTDTQYF | TGCGCCAGCAGCCAAGCCGGGTGGGGTAGCACAGATACGCAGTATTTT
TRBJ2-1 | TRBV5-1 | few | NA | CASSPRLGDEQFF | TGCGCCAGCAGCCCTAGACTCGGGGATGAGCAGTTCTTC
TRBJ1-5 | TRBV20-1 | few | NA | CSARGAGRKPQHF | TGCAGTGCTAGAGGGGCAGGGAGGAAGCCCCAGCATTTT
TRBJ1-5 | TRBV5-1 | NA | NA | CASRQNSNQPQHF | TGCGCCAGCAGGCAAAATAGCAATCAGCCCCAGCATTTT
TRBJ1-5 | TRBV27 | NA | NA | CASSLSRANQPQHF | TGTGCCAGCAGTTTAAGCAGGGCTAATCAGCCCCAGCATTTT
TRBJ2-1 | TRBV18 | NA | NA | CASSPPSLQANNEQFF | TGTGCCAGCTCACCACCTAGCCTTCAGGCCAACAATGAGCAGTTCTTC
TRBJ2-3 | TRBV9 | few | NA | CASSVEGGGTDTQYF | TGTGCCAGCAGCGTAGAGGGGGGCGGGACAGATACGCAGTATTTT
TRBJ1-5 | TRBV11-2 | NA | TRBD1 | CASSLGDRENQPQHF | TGTGCCAGCAGCTTAGGGGACAGGGAAAATCAGCCCCAGCATTTT
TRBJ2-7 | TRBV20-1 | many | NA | CSMGSYEQYF | TGCAGCATGGGCAGTTACGAGCAGTACTTC
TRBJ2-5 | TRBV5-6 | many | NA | CASSLGAGKKTQYF | TGTGCCAGCAGCTTGGGGGCCGGGAAAAAGACCCAGTACTTC
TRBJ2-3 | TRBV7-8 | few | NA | CASSSHPSPSTDTQYF | TGTGCCAGCAGCTCTCATCCTAGTCCTAGCACAGATACGCAGTATTTT